Following are 7 T cell receptor beta chains from one sample sequenced in a study of blood T cell repertoires in COVID-19. Clones were sequenced by immunoSEQ multiplex PCR, and TCRdb holds only the in-frame ones, with some missing. Among about 430,000 clones listed, 88% were seen once. The material sequenced was PBMCs or T cells enriched from blood (not recorded which). All receptors derive from a woman younger than 35 who had been exposed to COVID-19.

The genes are TRBV7-8 and TRBJ2-2; TRBD2 aligns across 11 bases. V shed 5 bases, J shed 3 bases, and the junction held 5 bases outside the gene matches. The germline V gene encodes CDR1 SGHVS and CDR2 FQNEAQ. This CDR3 region has 16 residues. CDR3 amino acids: CASSTTSGSHTGELFF. The CDR3, as DNA: TGTGCCAGCAGCACTACTAGCGGGAGCCACACCGGGGAGCTGTTTTTT.

This rearrangement joins TRBV9 to TRBJ1-2; 7 bases fit TRBD1. The CDR3 consists of 13 residues. The V segment lost 3 bases and the J segment 8 bases; nucleotides outside the gene matches: 7. Germline CDR1 SGDLS, CDR2 YYNGEE. The CDR3 DNA sequence: TGTGCCAGCAGCGCGGACAGGCCTCAAGGCTACACCTTC. Translated: CASSADRPQGYTF.

The chain has TRBV5-1 and TRBJ2-5; 8 bases line up with TRBD2. This CDR3 has 16 residues. The junction had 4 bases not matched to a gene; V was cut back by 0 bases and J by 0 bases. Per the germline V gene, CDR1 is SGHRS and CDR2 is YFSETQ. CDR3 protein: CASSLGGGRYQETQYF. CDR3 in DNA: TGCGCCAGCAGCTTGGGGGGCGGGAGGTACCAAGAGACCCAGTACTTC.

V gene TRBV9 combines with J gene TRBJ2-2, with 8 nucleotides matching TRBD2. The trim removed 2 bases at V and 2 bases at J, leaving 5 bases unmatched. This CDR3 has 16 residues. Germline CDR1 and CDR2: SGDLS and YYNGEE. The DNA of the CDR3 is TGTGCCAGCAGCGTTCCCGGGGGGGGAAACACCGGGGAGCTGTTTTTT. Its protein is CASSVPGGGNTGELFF.

The CDR3 here is CASTDSLLGPQHF. The CDR3 DNA follows: TGTGCCAGTACGGACAGCCTCCTGGGTCCCCAGCATTTT. The chain couples TRBV19 to TRBJ1-5; tentatively, D is TRBD1 (6 bases). Trimming shortened V by 7 bases and J by 10 bases, and 17 bases separated the two germline ends. From germline, CDR1 is LNHDA and CDR2 SQIVND (reference sequence). This CDR3 is built from 13 residues.

The V gene is TRBV4-1, the J gene TRBJ2-3; D is ambiguous. Trimming shortened V by 3 bases and J by 3 bases, and 10 bases separated the two germline ends. The germline CDR1 and CDR2 sequences are MGHRA and YSYEKL. The CDR3 is 14 amino acids. The CDR3 sequence: CASSQLQYTDTQYF. CDR3 DNA: TGCGCCAGCAGCCAGTTACAATATACAGATACGCAGTATTTT.

The rearrangement links TRBV4-3 to TRBJ1-4, with D tentatively TRBD1 (5 bases). The CDR3 is 18 residues long. The germline V and J ends were trimmed by 0 bases and 7 bases, with 21 bases remaining between them. CDR1 is LGHNA and CDR2 is YSLEER in the germline V gene. CDR3 coding DNA: TGCGCCAGCAGCCAAGATCGCCTCAAGGGAAGGGACTCTGAAAAACTGTTTTTT. Translated, it gives CASSQDRLKGRDSEKLFF.